Below, 4 T cell receptor beta chains from the same sample are listed, as sequenced in a study of PD-L1 blockade in urothelial cancer. Regarding time point: pretreatment peripheral blood. Clones were sequenced by immunoSEQ multiplex PCR, and TCRdb holds only the in-frame ones, with some missing. The table records about 79,000 clones, 75% to 90% of them present only once. The source was PBMCs, collected around atezolizumab (anti-PD-L1) treatment. The source of these receptors is a man aged 60 to 69 with urothelial cancer.

The V and J genes are TRBV7-2 and TRBJ1-6; 10 nucleotides align to TRBD1. CDR1 is SGHTA and CDR2 is FQGNSA in the germline V gene. The CDR3 is 15 residues long. The V and J ends lost 3 bases and 7 bases, in that order; junction bases with no gene match: 3. The CDR3 spells CASSLRQGANSPLHF. The DNA for the CDR3 is TGTGCCAGCAGCTTGAGACAGGGGGCGAATTCACCCCTCCACTTT.

The chain couples TRBV5-8 to TRBJ1-1; D not certain. V lost 6 bases and J 8 bases, leaving 17 bases between the germline ends. The CDR3 is made up of 13 amino acids. Germline CDR1 SGHTS, CDR2 YDEGEE. CDR3 DNA sequence: TGTGCCAGCACCAAACTTACTTTCCCCGAAGCTTTCTTT. Translating gives CASTKLTFPEAFF. The full variable domain, its missing parts supplied by reference TRBV5-8 and TRBJ1-1, is EAGVTQSPTHLIKTRGQQATLRCSPISGHTSVYWYQQALGLGLQFLLWYDEGEERNRGNFPPRFSGRQFPNYSSELNVNALELEDSALYLCASTKLTFPEAFFGQGTRLTVV.

The rearrangement uses TRBV5-1 and TRBJ2-7, with a possible D match to TRBD2 (6 bases). Germline CDR1 and CDR2: SGHRS and YFSETQ. CDR3 length: 15 amino acids. The V and J ends lost 10 bases and 4 bases respectively, with 24 bases between them. The DNA of the CDR3 is TGCGCCTCCTCAGGTGCCGCGGGGTCAGTTTACGAGCAGTACTTC. Amino acid sequence: CASSGAAGSVYEQYF.

This rearrangement joins TRBV6-1 to TRBJ2-7, with D possibly TRBD2 on 5 matching bases. V lost 3 bases, J lost 3 bases, and 15 bases lay in between. CDR1 and CDR2 from the germline V gene are MNHNS and SASEGT. This CDR3 is built from 15 residues. In DNA, the CDR3 is TGTGCCAGCAGTGACCAAACTAGGGCAGACTACGAGCAGTACTTC. Protein sequence: CASSDQTRADYEQYF.